The 30 T cell receptor beta chains given below trace back to one sample, sequenced in a study of blood T cells in healthy people across ages. Together with a sample-barcoded 5' primer, a J-beta primer mix was included in a second PCR lasting about 6 to 11 cycles. TCRdb ran MiXCR on the 5' RACE reads and lists one entry per CDR3 protein. The repertoire holds about 1 million distinct CDR3 sequences, with more than 40% as singletons. The sample taken for sequencing was blood. The receptors were sampled from a woman aged 55-69 years in good health.

As to this clonotype: Relative to the germline gene, one junction end is altered; a read error may explain this. The chain recombines TRBV6-5 with TRBJ2-1; 14 bases map to TRBD2. The CDR3 runs 19 residues. Germline CDR1 and CDR2: MNHEY and SVGAGI. DNA for the CDR3: TGTGCCAGCAGTTCGGGGACTAGCGGGAGCGGGCGCTCCTACAGTGAGCAGTTCTTC. Protein product: CASSSGTSGSGRSYSEQFF.

This chain joins TRBV12-3 or TRBV12-4 and TRBJ2-1; possibly TRBD1 or TRBD2 for D (5 bases each). CDR3 size: 12 residues. Trimming took 5 bases from V and 12 from J, leaving 14 bases between them. The CDR3 DNA is TGTGCCAGCAGTCGGGGACCGGTGGTGCAGTTCTTC. Amino acids: CASSRGPVVQFF.

The rearrangement joins TRBV6-1 to TRBJ2-3, with D possibly being TRBD2 (6 bases). CDR3 size: 15 residues. Trimming removed 3 bases at V and 1 base at J, with 11 bases between. CDR1 and CDR2 from the germline V gene are MNHNS and SASEGT. The CDR3 here is CASSDPRGRTDTQYF. CDR3 nucleotide sequence: TGTGCCAGCAGTGACCCGCGGGGACGCACAGATACGCAGTATTTT.

The chain combines TRBV30 with TRBJ1-1, with D possibly being TRBD1 (5 bases). V lost 2 bases, J lost 4 bases, and 11 bases lay in between. Germline CDR1 is GTSNPN and CDR2 is SVGIG (reference sequence). The CDR3 is 13 residues long. The CDR3 sequence: CAWSLGRGTEAFF. CDR3 sequence (DNA): TGTGCCTGGAGTTTAGGGAGGGGCACTGAAGCTTTCTTT.

V and J are TRBV5-1 and TRBJ2-5; 8 positions agree with TRBD1. Germline trimming cut 4 bases from V and 4 bases from J; bases unmatched to any gene: 6. The CDR3 runs 14 residues. Germline lookup yields CDR1 SGHRS and CDR2 YFSETQ. The CDR3 sequence: CASSPQGVGETQYF. CDR3 sequence (DNA): TGCGCCAGCAGCCCACAGGGGGTCGGAGAGACCCAGTACTTC.

This chain links TRBV5-7 with TRBJ2-5; TRBD2 might be the D (6 bases). TRBV5-7 is an ORF, with its function uncertain. This CDR3 region has 12 residues. CDR3 sequence: CAGRGYQETQYF. The CDR3 DNA reads as TGTGCAGGACGGGGGTACCAAGAGACCCAGTACTTC.

V gene TRBV27 combines with J gene TRBJ2-7; weak D call: TRBD1 (6 bases). Germline V gene data show CDR1 as MNHEY and CDR2 as SMNVEV (reference sequence). The V and J ends lost 0 bases and 2 bases respectively, with 14 bases between them. The CDR3 loop spans 16 amino acids. CDR3 amino acids: CASSLSRGFFPYEQYF. DNA of the CDR3: TGTGCCAGCAGTTTATCGAGGGGGTTTTTCCCCTACGAGCAGTACTTC.

This clonotype has ten or more counts. V usage is TRBV4-1 and J usage is TRBJ2-7; D remains unclear. V shed 4 bases and J shed 1 base, with 8 bases lying between them. This CDR3 region has 13 residues. Per germline, CDR1 MGHRA and CDR2 YSYEKL. DNA of the CDR3: TGCGCCAGCAGCCCGTGGGATTCCTACGAGCAGTACTTC. Translation: CASSPWDSYEQYF.

This clonotype was detected a few times. This chain joins TRBV25-1 and TRBJ2-3; the match to TRBD2 covers 11 bases. CDR3 length: 17 amino acids. Looked up from germline, CDR1 is MGHDK and CDR2 is SYGVNS. Trimming took 2 bases from V and 3 from J; bases not matched to a gene: 7. The CDR3 region has the DNA TGTGCCAGCAGTGAAAGGACTAGCGGGTTATTGACAGATACGCAGTATTTT. It encodes CASSERTSGLLTDTQYF.

This clonotype appeared a few times. CDR3 DNA sequence: TGCGCCAGCAGCTTGGCAGCGGATGGCTCCTACGAGCAGTACTTC. Encoded protein: CASSLAADGSYEQYF. This sequence joins TRBV5-1 and TRBJ2-7, with D perhaps TRBD2 (5 bases). The germline gives CDR1 SGHRS, CDR2 YFSETQ. The V and J ends lost 0 bases and 0 bases respectively, with 10 bases between them. There are 15 residues in the CDR3.

The chain links TRBV12-3 or TRBV12-4 to TRBJ1-1; D gene uncertain. V was shortened by 5 bases and J by 5 bases, with 12 bases between the two germline ends. The CDR3 is 13 residues long. For the CDR3, the DNA is TGTGCCAGCAGTGTAAAGAAAGGGACTGAAGCTTTCTTT. Translated, it gives CASSVKKGTEAFF.

The chain joins TRBV25-1 to TRBJ2-1, with D possibly matching TRBD2 (7 bases). Germline V CDR1 and CDR2: MGHDK, SYGVNS. CDR3 size: 11 residues. The V gene lost 4 bases and the J gene lost 12 bases, with 10 bases spanning the gap. The CDR3 reads CASSGGGGQFF. CDR3 nucleotides: TGTGCCAGCAGTGGAGGGGGGGGGCAGTTCTTC.

In its sample, this clonotype was seen a few times. The CDR3 nucleotides read TGCAGTGCTAGCATAGGGACCCAGTACTTC. It encodes CSASIGTQYF. The rearrangement links TRBV20-1 to TRBJ2-5; no firm D call. CDR3 length equals 10 residues. Per germline, CDR1 DFQATT and CDR2 SNEGSKA (reference sequence). V dropped 3 bases and J dropped 7 bases, with 6 bases sitting between them.

The chain uses TRBV11-2 and TRBJ2-7; 11 bases are a match to TRBD2. The germline V gene has CDR1 SGHAT and CDR2 FQNNGV. Trimming took 1 base from V and 5 from J; bases not matched to a gene: 4. The CDR3 covers 15 residues. The CDR3 DNA reads as TGTGCCAGCAGCTTAGCACCGGGACTAGCGGACGAGCAGTACTTC. Amino acids: CASSLAPGLADEQYF.

The V gene is TRBV27, the J gene TRBJ2-5, with D maybe TRBD2 (6 bases). Germline CDR1 and CDR2: MNHEY and SMNVEV (reference sequence). V shed 8 bases and J shed 5 bases, with 21 bases lying between them. The CDR3 totals 15 residues. The CDR3 reads CASGTSGTIRETQYF. The CDR3 nucleotides are TGTGCCAGCGGGACTTCCGGGACCATCAGGGAGACCCAGTACTTC.

CDR3 in amino acids: CASSLADNYGYTF. CDR3 nucleotides: TGTGCCAGCAGCTTAGCAGATAACTATGGCTACACCTTC. The chain has TRBV7-9 and TRBJ1-2; no clear D gene. Deletions cut 0 bases from V and 1 base from J, with 3 bases between. Per germline, CDR1 SEHNR and CDR2 FQNEAQ (reference sequence). The CDR3 has 13 amino acids.

In its sample, this clonotype was seen a few times. The chain has TRBV24-1 and TRBJ2-3; 8 bases fit TRBD1. This CDR3 is built from 16 residues. Germline V lookup: CDR1 KGHDR, CDR2 SFDVKD. The ends lost 0 bases at V and 1 base at J; junction bases unmatched: 2. Here the CDR3 reads CATSDLGQGGTDTQYF. CDR3 nucleotides: TGTGCCACCAGTGATTTGGGACAGGGTGGCACAGATACGCAGTATTTT.

This chain joins TRBV6-9 and TRBJ2-3; tentatively, D is TRBD1 (6 bases). Germline CDR1 reads MNHGY; CDR2 reads SVAAGI. V was shortened by 4 bases and J by 6 bases, with 14 bases between the two germline ends. CDR3 length: 14 amino acids. The CDR3 DNA reads TGTGCCAGCAGTTTCCGGGGACAACGGGATACGCAGTATTTT. Amino acids: CASSFRGQRDTQYF.

The genes are TRBV6-6 and TRBJ2-7; tentative D call: TRBD1 (6 bases). The ends were cut back, 5 bases at V and 4 bases at J, with 15 bases in the middle. Germline V gene sequence: CDR1 MNHNY, CDR2 SVGAGI (reference sequence). This CDR3 is built from 14 residues. CDR3 DNA: TGTGCCAGCAGTCCCGGGACAAGAATATACGAGCAGTACTTC. This encodes CASSPGTRIYEQYF.

The chain is built from TRBV24-1 and TRBJ2-3; D is unresolved. Trimming left V 0 bases short and J 5 bases short, with 2 bases between. CDR3 length: 12 residues. The germline V gene encodes CDR1 KGHDR and CDR2 SFDVKD. As DNA, the CDR3 is TGTGCCACCAGTGATTTGAAAGATACGCAGTATTTT. It encodes CATSDLKDTQYF.

This clonotype was recorded at least ten times. This chain uses TRBV6-4 with TRBJ2-6; the D gene is possibly TRBD2 (5 bases). V gave up 5 bases and J gave up 0 bases, with 8 bases separating them. The CDR3 is made up of 15 amino acids. CDR1 and CDR2 (germline): MRHNA, SNTAGT. The CDR3 bases are TGTGCCAGCAGTTCGGGAAGCTCTGGGGCCAACGTCCTGACTTTC. Translation: CASSSGSSGANVLTF.

About this clonotype itself: One end of the junction does not line up with germline, which may come from a read error. The genes are TRBV6-5 and TRBJ2-3; a possible D gene is TRBD1 (6 bases). Germline V gives CDR1 MNHEY, CDR2 SVGAGI. CDR3 length: 15 amino acids. This CDR3 is CTSSYTVGQTDTQYF. In DNA, the CDR3 is TGTACCAGCAGTTACACCGTCGGACAGACAGATACGCAGTATTTT.

The chain uses TRBV24-1 and TRBJ2-1, with a weak D call TRBD1 (5 bases). This CDR3 has 16 residues. The V end lost 2 bases, the J end lost 0 bases, and 10 bases lay between the germline ends. Per the germline V gene, CDR1 is KGHDR and CDR2 is SFDVKD. CDR3 DNA sequence: TGTGCCACCAGTGATTCTGTAGGGGTCTCCTACAATGAGCAGTTCTTC. It translates to CATSDSVGVSYNEQFF.

V usage is TRBV5-1 and J usage is TRBJ2-1, with D unclear. The CDR3 sequence is 15 residues long. The ends were cut back, 1 base at V and 1 base at J, with 9 bases in the middle. Germline CDR1 is SGHRS and CDR2 is YFSETQ. The CDR3 sequence: CASSLTTESYNEQFF. In DNA form, the CDR3 reads TGCGCCAGCAGCTTGACCACCGAGTCCTACAATGAGCAGTTCTTC.

This clonotype was detected only once. The rearrangement links TRBV2 to TRBJ1-4; tentative D call: TRBD1 (5 bases). Germline assignment: CDR1 SNHLY and CDR2 FYNNEI. V was shortened by 6 bases and J by 3 bases, with 11 bases between the two germline ends. The CDR3 spans 14 residues. The CDR3 DNA reads TGTGCCAGCAGGGTTCAGGGAGCTAATGAAAAACTGTTTTTT. It specifies CASRVQGANEKLFF.

The chain carries TRBV7-2 and TRBJ2-1; 10 nucleotides align to TRBD2. The CDR3 has 16 residues. Losses at the gene ends were 5 bases for V and 11 bases for J; bases not matched to a gene: 15. Germline CDR1 is SGHTA and CDR2 is FQGNSA. The CDR3: CASSTPERTSGQKQFF. The DNA of the CDR3 is TGTGCCAGCAGCACCCCCGAGAGGACTAGCGGCCAGAAGCAGTTCTTC.

This chain links TRBV6-1 with TRBJ2-5; 12 bases fit TRBD2. This CDR3 comprises 17 residues. J was trimmed by 1 base and V by 0 bases; bases with no gene match: 3. CDR1 and CDR2 from the germline V gene are MNHNS and SASEGT. The CDR3 reads CASSEALAGGPQETQYF. The DNA of the CDR3 is TGTGCCAGCAGTGAAGCCCTAGCGGGAGGGCCCCAAGAGACCCAGTACTTC.

The V and J genes are TRBV6-4 and TRBJ1-6, with TRBD1 matching over 8 bases. The V segment lost 0 bases and the J segment 5 bases; nucleotides outside the gene matches: 3. This CDR3 has 16 amino acids. Germline V gene sequence: CDR1 MRHNA, CDR2 SNTAGT. CDR3 bases: TGTGCCAGCAGTGACTCCGCAGGGGGCCATAATTCACCCCTCCACTTT. Translating gives CASSDSAGGHNSPLHF.

The chain joins TRBV27 to TRBJ1-2; 8 nucleotides line up with TRBD1. Germline V gene data show CDR1 as MNHEY and CDR2 as SMNVEV (reference sequence). After removal of 5 bases from V and 4 bases from J, the junction contained 15 bases not matched to a gene. This CDR3 contains 17 residues. The CDR3 region is CASSPLGRTGKGYGYTF. DNA for the CDR3: TGTGCCAGCAGTCCCCTGGGTCGGACAGGGAAGGGCTATGGCTACACCTTC.

In the case of this clonotype: The junction departs from germline at one end; a sequencing error may be responsible. This chain links TRBV5-1 with TRBJ2-5, with D tentatively TRBD1 (6 bases). The CDR3 is made up of 14 amino acids. Germline V CDR1 and CDR2: SGHRS, YFSETQ. The CDR3: CASSRGSWEEAQYF. Written as DNA, the CDR3 is TGCGCCAGCAGCAGGGGGTCTTGGGAAGAGGCCCAGTACTTC.